Shown below are 20 T cell receptor beta chains from a single sample sequenced in a study of control samples from healthy donors and cancer patients. This table comes from immunoSEQ multiplex PCR, and its TCRdb copy is limited to in-frame clones, with some not included. The sample has 400,000 to 450,000 clones, 75% to 95% seen once; the top ten hold 5% to 8%. The sequenced sample was PBMCs. The origin of the receptors is a middle-aged man with head and neck cancer.

The V and J genes are TRBV6-1 and TRBJ1-6; D remains ambiguous. The CDR3 is made up of 17 amino acids. Germline V gene sequence: CDR1 MNHNS, CDR2 SASEGT. V lost 2 bases and J 9 bases, leaving 20 bases between the germline ends. The CDR3 coding sequence is TGTGCCAGCAGTGAAAGTCGGTCGGCCGGAATATTTTCACCCCTCCACTTT. Protein: CASSESRSAGIFSPLHF.

This clone occurred once. The V and J genes are TRBV7-2 and TRBJ2-2; D is unclear. Germline V lookup: CDR1 SGHTA, CDR2 FQGNSA. Trimming removed 5 bases from V and 7 bases from J, with 14 bases in between. There are 14 residues in the CDR3. The CDR3 DNA reads as TGTGCCAGCAGCCCCGCTGTCAAAGTCGGGGAGCTGTTTTTT. Its protein product is CASSPAVKVGELFF.

The chain links TRBV7-2 to TRBJ1-1; perhaps TRBD1 as D (6 bases). In germline, CDR1 is SGHTA, CDR2 FQGNSA. Deletions cut 5 bases from V and 8 bases from J, with 12 bases between. The CDR3 runs 12 residues. CDR3 nucleotides: TGTGCCAGCAGCCCCAGGACAGCAGAAGCTTTCTTT. It translates to CASSPRTAEAFF.

The genes are TRBV14 and TRBJ1-1; possibly TRBD1 for D (6 bases). Germline assignment: CDR1 SGHDN and CDR2 FVKESK. Trimming took 4 bases from V and 9 from J, leaving 15 bases between them. CDR3 length: 13 residues. CDR3 sequence reads: CASSPLKGTKAFF. As DNA, the CDR3 is TGTGCCAGCAGCCCCCTAAAAGGGACAAAAGCTTTCTTT. The full variable domain, in which reference TRBV14 and TRBJ1-1 provide the parts outside the CDR3, is EAGVTQFPSHSVIEKGQTVTLRCDPISGHDNLYWYRRVMGKEIKFLLHFVKESKQDESGMPNNRFLAERTGGTYSTLKVQPAELEDSGVYFCASSPLKGTKAFFGQGTRLTVV.

This chain's CDR3 is CASSMVAGGWSDTQYF. The CDR3 nucleotides are TGTGCCAGCAGTATGGTAGCGGGAGGGTGGTCAGATACGCAGTATTTT. The chain carries TRBV27 and TRBJ2-3, with 11 bases matching TRBD2. The V segment lost 5 bases and the J segment 4 bases; nucleotides outside the gene matches: 8. This CDR3 has 16 residues. Germline assignment: CDR1 MNHEY and CDR2 SMNVEV (reference sequence).

The V and J genes are TRBV28 and TRBJ1-4; D is possibly TRBD1 (6 bases). This CDR3 comprises 16 residues. Germline CDR1 MDHEN, CDR2 SYDVKM. V lost 6 bases and J 6 bases, leaving 20 bases between the germline ends. The CDR3 sequence: CASSPSGVRQDEKLFF. The CDR3 nucleotides read TGTGCCAGCAGCCCCTCCGGTGTTAGACAGGATGAAAAACTGTTTTTT.

The chain links TRBV27 to TRBJ1-5; D perhaps matches TRBD1 (6 bases). Germline V gene lookup returns CDR1 MNHEY and CDR2 SMNVEV (reference sequence). CDR3 length: 17 amino acids. The V end was cut by 1 base, the J end by 5 bases, with 18 bases between. The CDR3 DNA is TGTGCCAGCAGTTTATACTCCCGGGACACCTCCTATCAGCCCCAGCATTTT. This encodes CASSLYSRDTSYQPQHF.

The chain couples TRBV13 to TRBJ2-2; D is possibly TRBD2 (6 bases). Germline assignment: CDR1 PRHDT and CDR2 FYEKMQ (reference sequence). CDR3 length equals 19 residues. V lost 5 bases, J lost 0 bases, and 22 bases lay in between. The CDR3 here is CASSLSGQGPTPNTGELFF. For the CDR3, the DNA is TGTGCCAGCAGCCTAAGCGGGCAGGGCCCAACCCCGAACACCGGGGAGCTGTTTTTT.

This clone was picked up one time. The chain has TRBV28 and TRBJ1-1; 8 bases agree with TRBD1. The CDR3 is 14 amino acids. The germline V gene has CDR1 MDHEN and CDR2 SYDVKM. With V trimmed by 5 bases and J by 4 bases, 6 bases remained unmatched. CDR3 protein: CASSQTGEVTEAFF. CDR3 nucleotide sequence: TGTGCCAGCAGTCAGACAGGGGAGGTCACTGAAGCTTTCTTT.

The chain uses TRBV29-1 and TRBJ2-7; D not resolved. This CDR3 comprises 12 residues. CDR1 and CDR2 from the germline V gene are SQVTM and ANQGSEA. Trimming pared 7 bases from V and 3 bases from J, leaving 13 bases between. DNA of the CDR3: TGCAGCGCTGTGGATGAAGGCTACGAGCAGTACTTC. The encoded protein is CSAVDEGYEQYF.

The CDR3: CASSSRQAGNEQFF. Here the CDR3 DNA reads TGTGCCAGCAGCTCCAGACAGGCGGGGAATGAGCAGTTCTTC. The V and J genes are TRBV7-8 and TRBJ2-1, with D tentatively TRBD1 or TRBD2 (6 bases each). The CDR3 totals 14 residues. V dropped 4 bases and J dropped 7 bases, with 14 bases sitting between them. Germline lookup yields CDR1 SGHVS and CDR2 FQNEAQ.

The chain employs TRBV19 and TRBJ2-5, with 7 nucleotides matching TRBD1. Trimming cost V 5 bases and J 1 base; bases outside gene matches: 7. This CDR3 is 15 amino acids long. In germline, CDR1 is LNHDA, CDR2 SQIVND (reference sequence). The CDR3, as DNA: TGTGCCAGTAGTTTGACAGGGTTCCTCCAAGAGACCCAGTACTTC. It yields the protein CASSLTGFLQETQYF.

CDR3 nucleotide sequence: TGTGCCAGCAGAGTGTCTGTCTGGGACGAGCAGTACTTC. This gives the protein CASRVSVWDEQYF. The genes are TRBV28 and TRBJ2-7; D uncertain. The length of the CDR3 is 13 residues. Trimming pared 6 bases from V and 5 bases from J, leaving 14 bases between. Germline CDR1 MDHEN, CDR2 SYDVKM.

The V and J genes are TRBV6-4 and TRBJ1-2; no definite D call. The CDR3 runs to 10 residues. Looked up from germline, CDR1 is MRHNA and CDR2 is SNTAGT. Trimming stripped 2 bases from V and 8 bases from J, with 3 bases between. The CDR3 spells CASSDPGYTF. The CDR3 nucleotides read TGTGCCAGCAGTGACCCGGGCTACACCTTC.

The rearrangement joins TRBV20-1 to TRBJ2-1; D is undetermined. V shed 5 bases and J shed 1 base, with 3 bases lying between them. Per germline, CDR1 DFQATT and CDR2 SNEGSKA (reference sequence). This CDR3 comprises 11 residues. The CDR3, as DNA: TGCAGTGCTGGGTCCTACAATGAGCAGTTCTTC. Translating gives CSAGSYNEQFF.

V gene TRBV5-1 combines with J gene TRBJ2-7; 7 nucleotides line up with TRBD2. This CDR3 spans 15 amino acids. J gave up 0 bases and V 4 bases, and 7 bases lay outside the gene matches. Germline V lookup: CDR1 SGHRS, CDR2 YFSETQ. The CDR3 sequence is CASSLTWTSSYEQYF. For the CDR3, the DNA is TGCGCCAGCAGCCTCACATGGACTAGCTCCTACGAGCAGTACTTC.

The chain combines TRBV7-2 with TRBJ1-1; D gene unclear. V shed 0 bases and J shed 2 bases, with 4 bases lying between them. This CDR3 has 13 residues. The germline CDR1 and CDR2 sequences are SGHTA and FQGNSA. The CDR3, as DNA: TGTGCCAGCAGCTTAGCCGCTAACACTGAAGCTTTCTTT. Translating it yields CASSLAANTEAFF.

V gene TRBV5-1 combines with J gene TRBJ2-2; D possibly corresponds to TRBD1 (6 bases). The CDR3 totals 15 residues. Germline lookup yields CDR1 SGHRS and CDR2 YFSETQ. V was pared by 3 bases and J by 0 bases, with 9 bases between. The CDR3 protein is CASSSDSSNTGELFF. CDR3 DNA: TGCGCCAGCAGCTCGGACAGCTCGAACACCGGGGAGCTGTTTTTT.

The chain is built from TRBV5-4 and TRBJ2-3; D unresolved. The CDR3 is 14 amino acids. The germline V gene encodes CDR1 SGHNT and CDR2 YYREEE (reference sequence). Trimming stripped 4 bases from V and 6 bases from J, with 15 bases between. CDR3: CASSAGWVGDTQYF. CDR3 DNA: TGTGCCAGCAGCGCAGGATGGGTCGGGGATACGCAGTATTTT.

J is TRBJ1-6 and V is TRBV6-5; 9 positions agree with TRBD1. This CDR3 is built from 14 residues. Germline assignment: CDR1 MNHEY and CDR2 SVGAGI. J was trimmed by 9 bases and V by 5 bases; bases with no gene match: 5. The DNA for the CDR3 is TGTGCCAGCAGTATGGACAGGGGAACTTCACCCCTCCACTTT. Amino acids: CASSMDRGTSPLHF.